The 30 T cell receptor beta chains listed next were all sequenced from one sample in a study of cytomegalovirus exposure and HLA in healthy donors (dated by TCRdb to the late 2010s). Receptor amplification or capture employed the immunoSEQ multiplex PCR assay. TCRdb limited this immuneACCESS table to in-frame rearrangements with V and J called. A share of clones is missing; checked studies link under half to unresolved V genes, and the rest is unexplained. This sample lists 150,000 to 200,000 clones; approximately 96% were detected once. 0.8% to 0.95% of the sample belongs to the ten largest clones. Sequencing was performed on PBMCs. The origin of the receptors is a woman aged 18-35 years in good health and CMV-seronegative.

This chain joins TRBV27 and TRBJ1-1, with 7 bases matching TRBD1. Germline V lookup: CDR1 MNHEY, CDR2 SMNVEV (reference sequence). Trimming at V came to 1 base and at J to 0 bases, leaving 8 bases not matched to a gene. CDR3 size: 17 residues. In DNA, the CDR3 is TGTGCCAGCAGTTTATTCGGGACAGCGAGAATGAACACTGAAGCTTTCTTT. This translates into CASSLFGTARMNTEAFF.

This chain connects TRBV5-6 to TRBJ2-1, with unresolved D. This CDR3 is 16 amino acids long. Germline values: CDR1 SGHDT, CDR2 YYEEEE. V lost 0 bases to trimming and J lost 10 bases, with 20 bases between them. The CDR3 loop is CASSLGGASNAREQFF. As DNA, the CDR3 is TGTGCCAGCAGCTTGGGCGGTGCGTCTAACGCAAGGGAGCAGTTCTTC.

The CDR3 protein is CASRAGGGEAFF. The CDR3 region has the DNA TGCGCCAGCAGGGCCGGGGGAGGAGAAGCTTTCTTT. V usage is TRBV10-2 and J usage is TRBJ1-1; perhaps TRBD1 as D (5 bases). CDR1 is WSHSY and CDR2 is SAAADI in the germline V gene. The CDR3 consists of 12 residues. V lost 6 bases and J lost 8, with 13 bases in between.

The chain links TRBV30 to TRBJ1-4, with D hard to call. This CDR3 has 13 amino acids. V was pared by 1 base and J by 8 bases, with 11 bases between. From germline, CDR1 is GTSNPN and CDR2 SVGIG (reference sequence). CDR3 sequence reads: CAWSEGGYEKLFF. In DNA, the CDR3 is TGTGCCTGGAGTGAGGGAGGGTACGAAAAACTGTTTTTT. Full variable domain (missing parts from reference TRBV30 and TRBJ1-4): SQTIHQWPATLVQPVGSPLSLECTVEGTSNPNLYWYRQAAGRGLQLLFYSVGIGQISSEVPQNLSASRPQDRQFILSSKKLLLSDSGFYLCAWSEGGYEKLFFGSGTQLSVL.

The chain is built from TRBV6-1 and TRBJ1-2; the D gene is possibly TRBD1 (5 bases). V lost 2 bases and J 7 bases, leaving 17 bases between the germline ends. Germline-derived CDR1 and CDR2 are MNHNS and SASEGT. The CDR3 sequence is 15 residues long. The CDR3: CASSEYGGGARGYTF. The DNA of the CDR3 is TGTGCCAGCAGTGAATATGGTGGCGGGGCCCGTGGCTACACCTTC.

This chain connects TRBV11-2 to TRBJ2-5; unclear D gene. The CDR3 spans 13 residues. Germline V CDR1 and CDR2: SGHAT, FQNNGV. V lost 4 bases, J lost 5 bases, and 11 bases lay in between. CDR3 sequence (DNA): TGTGCCAGCAGCTGGTATTCCAGTGAGACCCAGTACTTC. This gives the protein CASSWYSSETQYF. Based on the CDR3 plus reference TRBV11-2 and TRBJ2-5, the full variable domain is EAGVAQSPRYKIIEKRQSVAFWCNPISGHATLYWYQQILGQGPKLLIQFQNNGVVDDSQLPKDRFSAERLKGVDSTLKIQPAKLEDSAVYLCASSWYSSETQYFGPGTRLLVL.

The DNA for the CDR3 is TGTGCCAGCAGTTTAAGAAGCGGGAACACCGGGGAGCTGTTTTTT. It specifies CASSLRSGNTGELFF. This sequence joins TRBV27 and TRBJ2-2; TRBD2 is a possible D gene (5 bases). CDR1 and CDR2 (germline): MNHEY, SMNVEV (reference sequence). The CDR3 is made up of 15 amino acids. V lost 2 bases to trimming and J lost 1 base, with 8 bases between them.

The V and J genes are TRBV5-6 and TRBJ1-1; no firm D call. This CDR3 region has 15 residues. V shed 0 bases and J shed 0 bases, with 9 bases lying between them. The germline V gene has CDR1 SGHDT and CDR2 YYEEEE. The CDR3 bases are TGTGCCAGCAGCTTGGAATGGCGGATGAACACTGAAGCTTTCTTT. It codes for CASSLEWRMNTEAFF. Supplemented by reference TRBV5-6 and TRBJ1-1, the full variable domain reads DAGVTQSPTHLIKTRGQQVTLRCSPKSGHDTVSWYQQALGQGPQFIFQYYEEEERQRGNFPDRFSGHQFPNYSSELNVNALLLGDSALYLCASSLEWRMNTEAFFGQGTRLTVV.

J is TRBJ1-1 and V is TRBV18; 10 bases fit TRBD1. Looked up from germline, CDR1 is KGHSH and CDR2 is LQKENI. The CDR3 covers 18 residues. J gave up 1 base and V 5 bases, and 13 bases lay outside the gene matches. The CDR3 DNA follows: TGTGCCAGCTCATCAACACCGGGACAGGGGATTGCGAACACTGAAGCTTTCTTT. It encodes CASSSTPGQGIANTEAFF.

J is TRBJ2-4 and V is TRBV13; 8 bases map to TRBD2. CDR3 length: 16 amino acids. With 6 bases clipped from V and 3 bases from J, the junction kept 10 bases outside the gene matches. Per germline, CDR1 PRHDT and CDR2 FYEKMQ (reference sequence). The CDR3 loop is CASRWRGAGDKNIQYF. CDR3 nucleotide sequence: TGTGCCAGCAGATGGCGGGGGGCCGGGGACAAAAACATTCAGTACTTC.

The chain has TRBV29-1 and TRBJ2-1; D is possibly TRBD1 (5 bases). This CDR3 is 12 amino acids long. Between the trimmed V and J ends, which lost 1 base and 5 bases, there was a span of 6 bases. Germline CDR1 reads SQVTM; CDR2 reads ANQGSEA. As DNA, the CDR3 is TGCAGCGTTGAAGTCAGGGACAATGAGCAGTTCTTC. Amino acids: CSVEVRDNEQFF.

This sequence joins TRBV12-5 and TRBJ2-1; no reliable D call. Trimming took off 2 bases at V and 1 base at J, with 15 bases between the two ends. The CDR3 length is 17 residues. In germline, CDR1 is LGHNT, CDR2 FRNRAP. The CDR3 spells CASGLPRHPMSYNEQFF. In DNA form, the CDR3 reads TGTGCTAGTGGTTTGCCGCGACACCCTATGTCCTACAATGAGCAGTTCTTC.

The sample holds a few counts of this clone. This rearrangement joins TRBV29-1 to TRBJ2-3, with TRBD2 matching 16 bases. Germline assignment: CDR1 SQVTM and CDR2 ANQGSEA. The V segment lost 3 bases and the J segment 5 bases; nucleotides outside the gene matches: 17. The CDR3 loop spans 20 amino acids. Here the CDR3 reads CSVDGNPPGLAGGIEDTQYF. In DNA, the CDR3 is TGCAGCGTTGACGGAAACCCGCCGGGACTAGCGGGGGGGATTGAAGATACGCAGTATTTT.

This chain uses TRBV13 with TRBJ2-2; no reliable D call. The V end lost 7 bases, the J end lost 3 bases, and 6 bases lay between the germline ends. The V gene's germline CDR1 is PRHDT and CDR2 FYEKMQ (reference sequence). This CDR3 comprises 12 residues. DNA of the CDR3: TGTGCCAGCAAGTCAGACACCGGGGAGCTGTTTTTT. This encodes CASKSDTGELFF.

The gene calls are TRBV7-9 and TRBJ1-2; 10 bases agree with TRBD1. Germline CDR1 SEHNR, CDR2 FQNEAQ (reference sequence). The CDR3 totals 15 residues. The V gene end was trimmed by 5 bases and the J gene end by 1 base; junction bases not matched to a gene: 4. CDR3 amino acids: CASSLGQGDNYGYTF. CDR3 in DNA: TGTGCCAGCAGCCTCGGACAGGGGGATAACTATGGCTACACCTTC.

CDR3 DNA sequence: TGTGCCTGGAGTGTGTGGCGGCAAGAGACCCAGTACTTC. Its translation is CAWSVWRQETQYF. The V and J genes are TRBV30 and TRBJ2-5; D is uncertain. Germline V gives CDR1 GTSNPN, CDR2 SVGIG (reference sequence). V lost 0 bases and J lost 2, with 7 bases in between. The CDR3 length is 13 residues. The full variable domain, in which reference TRBV30 and TRBJ2-5 provide the parts outside the CDR3, is SQTIHQWPATLVQPVGSPLSLECTVEGTSNPNLYWYRQAAGRGLQLLFYSVGIGQISSEVPQNLSASRPQDRQFILSSKKLLLSDSGFYLCAWSVWRQETQYFGPGTRLLVL.

J is TRBJ2-7 and V is TRBV19; D is perhaps TRBD2 (5 bases). CDR1 and CDR2 (germline): LNHDA, SQIVND (reference sequence). This CDR3 has 12 amino acids. V shed 7 bases and J shed 5 bases, with 12 bases lying between them. Here the CDR3 DNA reads TGTGCCAGTACCAGCCTAGCAAACGAGCAGTACTTC. Amino acids: CASTSLANEQYF.

J is TRBJ1-1 and V is TRBV2; a weak D match, TRBD1 (6 bases). The V gene's germline CDR1 is SNHLY and CDR2 FYNNEI. Trimming shortened V by 4 bases and J by 0 bases, and 15 bases separated the two germline ends. The CDR3 is made up of 16 amino acids. CDR3 in amino acids: CASSASPGQLNTEAFF. Here the CDR3 DNA reads TGTGCCAGCAGTGCCTCCCCCGGACAGCTGAACACTGAAGCTTTCTTT.

The CDR3 DNA follows: TGTGCCAGCCGGGAGGGGCAGGGGGTTGCAGCAACTAATGAAAAACTGTTTTTT. Encoded protein: CASREGQGVAATNEKLFF. The gene calls are TRBV19 and TRBJ1-4, with TRBD1 matching 7 bases. The CDR3 has 18 amino acids. The V gene's germline CDR1 is LNHDA and CDR2 SQIVND (reference sequence). The junction had 16 bases not matched to a gene; V was cut back by 9 bases and J by 0 bases. Full variable domain (rest looked up from reference TRBV19 and TRBJ1-4): DGGITQSPKYLFRKEGQNVTLSCEQNLNHDAMYWYRQDPGQGLRLIYYSQIVNDFQKGDIAEGYSVSREKKESFPLTVTSAQKNPTAFYLCASREGQGVAATNEKLFFGSGTQLSVL.

The chain recombines TRBV5-4 with TRBJ1-4; D call uncertain. Trimming removed 0 bases at V and 5 bases at J, with 11 bases between. Germline CDR1 is SGHNT and CDR2 is YYREEE (reference sequence). The CDR3 sequence is 15 residues long. The CDR3 spells CASSLAGTRNEKLFF. The CDR3 region has the DNA TGTGCCAGCAGCTTGGCGGGAACGCGGAATGAAAAACTGTTTTTT.

This chain uses TRBV4-1 with TRBJ2-6; TRBD1 aligns across 8 bases. The CDR3 is 16 amino acids. The ends lost 3 bases at V and 4 bases at J; junction bases unmatched: 5. CDR1 MGHRA and CDR2 YSYEKL come from the germline V gene. CDR3 protein: CASSQTGAAGANVLTF. The CDR3 DNA is TGCGCCAGCAGCCAGACAGGGGCAGCAGGGGCCAACGTCCTGACTTTC.

The V call is TRBV6-6, the J call TRBJ2-7; 11 bases fit TRBD2. V shed 5 bases, J shed 3 bases, and the junction held 9 bases outside the gene matches. Germline-derived CDR1 and CDR2 are MNHNY and SVGAGI (reference sequence). CDR3 length: 16 residues. The CDR3 sequence is CASSGFVSGGDYEQYF. CDR3 coding DNA: TGTGCCAGCAGTGGGTTCGTTAGCGGGGGGGACTACGAGCAGTACTTC.

The chain uses TRBV7-8 and TRBJ2-7, with D tentatively TRBD2 (7 bases). Germline CDR1 and CDR2: SGHVS and FQNEAQ. V was trimmed by 1 base and J by 0 bases, leaving 19 bases between them. CDR3 length equals 18 residues. In DNA, the CDR3 is TGTGCCAGCAGCTTAGGAGCGGGGTTTGACAGGAGCTCCTACGAGCAGTACTTC. It codes for CASSLGAGFDRSSYEQYF. The full variable domain, rest sourced from reference TRBV7-8 and TRBJ2-7, is GAGVSQSPRYKVAKRGQDVALRCDPISGHVSLFWYQQALGQGPEFLTYFQNEAQLDKSGLPSDRFFAERPEGSVSTLKIQRTQQEDSAVYLCASSLGAGFDRSSYEQYFGPGTRLTVT.

The V gene is TRBV18, the J gene TRBJ2-2, with D perhaps TRBD1 (6 bases). The CDR3 has 16 residues. The germline V and J ends were trimmed by 0 bases and 2 bases, with 10 bases remaining between them. Germline CDR1 and CDR2: KGHSH and LQKENI. The chain's CDR3 is CASSPPGGDNTGELFF. CDR3 in DNA: TGTGCCAGCTCACCACCTGGGGGCGATAACACCGGGGAGCTGTTTTTT.

V is TRBV5-6 and J is TRBJ1-1; the D is unclear. V was trimmed by 1 base and J by 5 bases, leaving 12 bases between them. The CDR3 has 14 residues. The V gene's germline CDR1 is SGHDT and CDR2 YYEEEE. The CDR3, as DNA: TGTGCCAGCAGCTTGATGCTAGCAGGTACTGAAGCTTTCTTT. It encodes CASSLMLAGTEAFF.

The chain recombines TRBV2 with TRBJ1-1; 7 bases align to TRBD1. CDR1 is SNHLY, CDR2 FYNNEI, per germline. This CDR3 is 13 amino acids long. Losses at the gene ends were 7 bases for V and 3 bases for J; bases not matched to a gene: 5. In DNA, the CDR3 is TGTGCCAGCACTATCGACAGGGACACTGAAGCTTTCTTT. It codes for CASTIDRDTEAFF.

The rearrangement links TRBV2 to TRBJ1-2, with 7 nucleotides matching TRBD1. The V segment lost 2 bases and the J segment 3 bases; nucleotides outside the gene matches: 12. CDR1 is SNHLY and CDR2 is FYNNEI in the germline V gene. The CDR3 length is 17 residues. CDR3 loop: CASSETPYRGEDYGYTF. CDR3 bases: TGTGCCAGCAGTGAAACCCCTTACAGGGGAGAGGACTATGGCTACACCTTC.

The chain employs TRBV10-1 and TRBJ2-1; 7 nucleotides align to TRBD2. Trimming at V came to 2 bases and at J to 2 bases, leaving 3 bases not matched to a gene. This CDR3 comprises 15 residues. Germline CDR1 is WNHNN and CDR2 is SYGVQD (reference sequence). This CDR3 is CASSERSGAYNEQFF. DNA for the CDR3: TGCGCCAGCAGTGAGAGAAGCGGGGCCTACAATGAGCAGTTCTTC.

This chain links TRBV9 with TRBJ2-2, with 12 positions matching TRBD2. Germline assignment: CDR1 SGDLS and CDR2 YYNGEE. This CDR3 comprises 18 residues. Trimming took 0 bases from V and 6 from J; bases not matched to a gene: 9. CDR3 bases: TGTGCCAGCAGCGTAGCGGCTAGCGGGGGGGTCAAGTCCGGGGAGCTGTTTTTT. Its protein is CASSVAASGGVKSGELFF. Full variable domain (remainder filled in from reference TRBV9 and TRBJ2-2): DSGVTQTPKHLITATGQRVTLRCSPRSGDLSVYWYQQSLDQGLQFLIQYYNGEERAKGNILERFSAQQFPDLHSELNLSSLELGDSALYFCASSVAASGGVKSGELFFGEGSRLTVL.

The rearrangement joins TRBV7-6 to TRBJ1-5, with D maybe TRBD1 (6 bases). Germline V lookup: CDR1 SGHVS, CDR2 FNYEAQ. Trimming left V 2 bases short and J 2 bases short, with 10 bases between. This CDR3 has 15 amino acids. The CDR3 DNA reads as TGTGCCAGCAGCTTATGGGCAGGGGGCAATCAGCCCCAGCATTTT. Encoded protein: CASSLWAGGNQPQHF.